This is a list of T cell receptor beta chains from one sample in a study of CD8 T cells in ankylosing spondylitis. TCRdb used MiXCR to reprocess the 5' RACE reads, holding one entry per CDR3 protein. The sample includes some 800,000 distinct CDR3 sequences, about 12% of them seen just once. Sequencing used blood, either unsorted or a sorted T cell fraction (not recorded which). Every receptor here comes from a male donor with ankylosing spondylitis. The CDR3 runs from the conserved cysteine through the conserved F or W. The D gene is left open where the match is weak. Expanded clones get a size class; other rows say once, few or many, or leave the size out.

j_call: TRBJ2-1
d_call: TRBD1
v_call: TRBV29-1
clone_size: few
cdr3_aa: CSVPGQGYNEQFF
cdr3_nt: TGCAGCGTTCCGGGACAGGGGTACAATGAGCAGTTCTTC

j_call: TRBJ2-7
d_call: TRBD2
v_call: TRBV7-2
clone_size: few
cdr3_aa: CASSLITSGRAYEQYF
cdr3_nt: TGTGCCAGCAGCTTAATAACTAGCGGGCGCGCCTACGAGCAGTACTTC

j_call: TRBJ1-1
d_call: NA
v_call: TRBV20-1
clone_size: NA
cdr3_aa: CSAILASLTTEAFF
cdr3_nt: TGCAGTGCTATCCTTGCCAGCTTAACAACTGAAGCTTTCTTT

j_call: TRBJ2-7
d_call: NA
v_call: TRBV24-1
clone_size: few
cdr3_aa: CATSEGSSYEQYF
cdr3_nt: TGTGCCACCAGTGAAGGCAGTTCCTACGAGCAGTACTTC

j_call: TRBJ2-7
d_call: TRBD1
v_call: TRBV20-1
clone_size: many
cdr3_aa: CSAKTGPTYEQYF
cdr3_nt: TGCAGTGCTAAGACAGGGCCAACCTACGAGCAGTACTTC

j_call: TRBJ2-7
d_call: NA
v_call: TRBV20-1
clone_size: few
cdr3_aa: CSARAARGAYEQYF
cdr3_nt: TGCAGTGCTAGAGCCGCTCGAGGGGCCTACGAGCAGTACTTC

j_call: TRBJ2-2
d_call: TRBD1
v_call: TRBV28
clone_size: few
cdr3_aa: CASSPRDRFGTEELFF
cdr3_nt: TGTGCCAGCAGTCCCCGGGACAGATTTGGTACCGAGGAGCTGTTTTTT

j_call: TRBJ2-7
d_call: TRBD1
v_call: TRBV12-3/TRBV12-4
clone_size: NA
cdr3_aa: CASSRPGTAFYEQYF
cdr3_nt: TGTGCCAGCAGCCGACCCGGGACAGCGTTCTACGAGCAGTACTTC

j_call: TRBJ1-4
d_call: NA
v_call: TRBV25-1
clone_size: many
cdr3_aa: CASSDSRGGEKLFF
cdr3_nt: TGTGCCAGCAGTGACAGCAGGGGAGGTGAAAAACTGTTTTTT

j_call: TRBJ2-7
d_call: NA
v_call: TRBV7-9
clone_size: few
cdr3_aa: CASTLGDGYEQYF
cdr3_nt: TGTGCCAGCACCTTAGGGGACGGCTACGAGCAGTACTTC

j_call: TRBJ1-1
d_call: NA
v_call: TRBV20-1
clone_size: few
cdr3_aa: CSARMGDTEAFF
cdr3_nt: TGCAGTGCTAGAATGGGGGACACTGAAGCTTTCTTT

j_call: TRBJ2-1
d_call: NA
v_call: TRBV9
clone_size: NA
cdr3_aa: CASSVDLRGNEQFF
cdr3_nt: TGTGCCAGCAGCGTAGATTTGCGGGGAAATGAGCAGTTCTTC

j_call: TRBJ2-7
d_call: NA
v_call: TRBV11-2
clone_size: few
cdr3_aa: CASSLASRTRYEQYF
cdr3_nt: TGTGCCAGCAGCTTAGCCTCCAGAACCCGCTACGAGCAGTACTTC

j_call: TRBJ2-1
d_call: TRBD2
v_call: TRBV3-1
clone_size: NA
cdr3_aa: CASSHTSGRSYNEQFF
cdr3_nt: TGTGCCAGCAGCCATACTAGCGGGAGGTCCTACAATGAGCAGTTCTTC

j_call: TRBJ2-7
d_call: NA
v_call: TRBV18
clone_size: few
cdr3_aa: CASSLTQNGHEQYF
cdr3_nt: TGTGCCAGCTCACTTACTCAGAATGGTCACGAGCAGTACTTC

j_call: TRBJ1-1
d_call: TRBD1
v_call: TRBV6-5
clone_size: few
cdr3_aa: CASRYRGWTEAFF
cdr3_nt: TGTGCCAGCAGGTACAGGGGATGGACTGAAGCTTTCTTT

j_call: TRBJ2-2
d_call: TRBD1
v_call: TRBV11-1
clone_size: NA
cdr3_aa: CASSSARGQGWTGELFF
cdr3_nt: TGTGCCAGCAGCTCGGCGCGCGGACAGGGATGGACCGGGGAGCTGTTTTTT

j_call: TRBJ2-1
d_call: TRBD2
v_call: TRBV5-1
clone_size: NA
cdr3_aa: CASTPSGDYNEQFF
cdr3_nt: TGCGCCAGCACCCCTAGCGGGGATTACAATGAGCAGTTCTTC

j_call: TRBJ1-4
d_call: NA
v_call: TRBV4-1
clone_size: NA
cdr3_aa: CASSHTPGFNEKLFF
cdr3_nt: TGCGCCAGCAGCCATACCCCAGGGTTCAATGAAAAACTGTTTTTT

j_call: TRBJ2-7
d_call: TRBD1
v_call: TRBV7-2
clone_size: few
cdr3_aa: CASSLRDRAGEQYF
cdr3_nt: TGTGCCAGCAGCTTAAGGGACAGGGCAGGGGAGCAGTACTTC

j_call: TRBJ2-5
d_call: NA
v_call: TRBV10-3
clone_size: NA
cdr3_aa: CAISQSPYQETQYF
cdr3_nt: TGTGCCATCAGTCAAAGCCCGTACCAAGAGACCCAGTACTTC

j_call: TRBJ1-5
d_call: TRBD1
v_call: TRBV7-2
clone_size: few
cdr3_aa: CASSRRQGYNQPQHF
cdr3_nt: TGTGCCAGCAGCAGGAGACAGGGGTACAATCAGCCCCAGCATTTT

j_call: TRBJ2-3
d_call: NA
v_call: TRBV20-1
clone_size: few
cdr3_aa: CSASQMVGASTDTQYF
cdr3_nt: TGCAGTGCTAGTCAAATGGTAGGGGCTAGCACAGATACGCAGTATTTT

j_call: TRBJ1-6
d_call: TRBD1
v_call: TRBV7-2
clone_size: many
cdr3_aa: CASSTGGGYSPLHF
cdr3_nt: TGTGCCAGCAGCACAGGGGGAGGTTATTCACCCCTCCACTTT

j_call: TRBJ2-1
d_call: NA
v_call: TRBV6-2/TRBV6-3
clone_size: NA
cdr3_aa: CASSYGLSGRSSYNEQFF
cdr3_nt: TGTGCCAGCAGTTACGGACTGTCCGGGCGGAGCTCCTACAATGAGCAGTTCTTC

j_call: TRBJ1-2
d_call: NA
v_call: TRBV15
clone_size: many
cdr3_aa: CATSSYNLGKGYTF
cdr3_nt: TGTGCCACCAGCTCCTACAATCTGGGGAAGGGCTACACCTTC

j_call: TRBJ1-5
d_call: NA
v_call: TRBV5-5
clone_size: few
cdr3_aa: CASSLVRFDRGQPQHF
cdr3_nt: TGTGCCAGCAGCTTGGTTAGATTCGATCGGGGGCAGCCCCAGCATTTT

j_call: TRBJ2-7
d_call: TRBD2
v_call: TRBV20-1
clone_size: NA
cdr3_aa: CSAQRGTGTSGSSEQYF
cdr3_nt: TGCAGTGCACAAAGAGGGACCGGGACTAGCGGGAGTAGCGAGCAGTACTTC

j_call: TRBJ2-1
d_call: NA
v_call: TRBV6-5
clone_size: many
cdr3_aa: CASSPSRGGRFF
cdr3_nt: TGTGCCAGCAGCCCCTCGCGGGGCGGCCGGTTCTTC

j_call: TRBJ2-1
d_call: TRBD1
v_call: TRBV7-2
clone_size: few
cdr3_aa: CASSLHGTGDYNEQFF
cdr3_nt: TGTGCCAGCAGCTTACACGGGACAGGGGACTACAATGAGCAGTTCTTC

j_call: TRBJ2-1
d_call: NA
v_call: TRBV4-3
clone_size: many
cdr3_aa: CASSRSQREYNEQFF
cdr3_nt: TGCGCCAGCAGCCGATCCCAACGGGAGTACAATGAGCAGTTCTTC

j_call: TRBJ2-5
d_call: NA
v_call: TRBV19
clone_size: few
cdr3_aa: CASSIRGTQYF
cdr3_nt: TGTGCCAGTAGTATCCGGGGGACCCAGTACTTC

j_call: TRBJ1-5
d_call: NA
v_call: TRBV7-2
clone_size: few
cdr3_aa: CASSLGGQGWNQPQHF
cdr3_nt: TGTGCCAGCAGCTTGGGCGGACAAGGGTGGAATCAGCCCCAGCATTTT

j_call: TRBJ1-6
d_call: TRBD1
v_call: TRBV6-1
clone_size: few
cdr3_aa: CASSRDRVSPPLHF
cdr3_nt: TGTGCCAGCAGTAGGGACAGGGTATCGCCACCCCTCCACTTT

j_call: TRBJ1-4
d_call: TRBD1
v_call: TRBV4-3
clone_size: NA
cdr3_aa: CASSLQGARREKLFF
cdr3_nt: TGCGCCAGCAGCTTGCAGGGGGCGCGGCGTGAAAAACTGTTTTTT

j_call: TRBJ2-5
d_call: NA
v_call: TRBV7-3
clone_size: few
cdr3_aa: CASSLDQEETQYF
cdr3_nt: TGTGCCAGCAGCTTAGACCAAGAAGAGACCCAGTACTTC

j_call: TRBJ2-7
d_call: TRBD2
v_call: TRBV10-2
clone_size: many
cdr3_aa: CASRERDYEQYF
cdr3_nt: TGCGCCTCCCGGGAGCGGGACTACGAGCAGTACTTC

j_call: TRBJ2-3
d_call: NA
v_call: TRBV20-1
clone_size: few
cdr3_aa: CSARWADTQYF
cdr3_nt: TGCAGTGCTAGGTGGGCAGATACGCAGTATTTT